Listed here are 15 T cell receptor beta chains from one sample, sequenced in a study of blood T cell repertoires in COVID-19. Profiled with immunoSEQ multiplex PCR; TCRdb holds only in-frame clones, not every one. This repertoire shows 55,000 to 80,000 clones, roughly three quarters found once; its top ten account for over 20%. Sequencing was performed on peripheral blood. Receptors were obtained from a woman older than 75 with active or convalescent COVID-19.

As to this clone: The junction departs from the called germline gene at one end, perhaps through a read error. The V and J genes are TRBV5-1 and TRBJ2-3; TRBD2 matches 12 bases. CDR1 and CDR2 from the germline V gene are SGHRS and YFSETQ. The length of the CDR3 is 14 residues. The CDR3 nucleotides are TGCGCCAGCAGCTTGGGACTAGCGGGGGCAGACTCTTCCTTT. It specifies CASSLGLAGADSSF. Using reference TRBV5-1 and TRBJ2-3 for the parts outside the CDR3, the full variable domain is KAGVTQTPRYLIKTRGQQVTLSCSPISGHRSVSWYQQTPGQGLQFLFEYFSETQRNKGNFPGRFSGRQFSNSRSEMNVSTLELGDSALYLCASSLGLAGADSSFGPGTRLTVL.

The J gene is TRBJ1-1, the V gene TRBV5-1, with D perhaps matching TRBD1 (5 bases). This CDR3 spans 14 amino acids. Trimming shortened V by 0 bases and J by 3 bases, and 9 bases separated the two germline ends. Per germline, CDR1 SGHRS and CDR2 YFSETQ. The CDR3 here is CASSLVGGDTEAFF. The CDR3 DNA sequence: TGCGCCAGCAGCTTGGTCGGGGGGGACACTGAAGCTTTCTTT.

The chain is built from TRBV5-4 and TRBJ2-3; D not resolved. CDR3 length: 15 amino acids. V lost 4 bases and J 2 bases, leaving 14 bases between the germline ends. The germline V gene has CDR1 SGHNT and CDR2 YYREEE (reference sequence). CDR3 residues: CASSATVYTTDTQYF. CDR3 nucleotides: TGTGCCAGCAGCGCCACAGTTTATACCACAGATACGCAGTATTTT.

The J gene is TRBJ2-1, the V gene TRBV10-3; the D gene is possibly TRBD2 (6 bases). This CDR3 is built from 14 residues. The ends were cut back, 3 bases at V and 6 bases at J, with 12 bases in the middle. Germline CDR1 reads ENHRY; CDR2 reads SYGVKD. The CDR3 nucleotides read TGTGCCATCAGTGACGGGGGACCGAGCAATGAGCAGTTCTTC. Translation gives CAISDGGPSNEQFF.

This clone turned up a few times. The same CDR3 is also encoded by other DNA sequences in this sample. This chain connects TRBV5-1 to TRBJ2-2, with a tentative D call TRBD1 (6 bases). The germline V gene has CDR1 SGHRS and CDR2 YFSETQ. The V end was cut by 3 bases, the J end by 7 bases, with 13 bases between. This CDR3 comprises 14 residues. Written as DNA, the CDR3 is TGCGCCAGCAGCTGGGGGCAAGGGGGCGGGGAGCTGTTTTTT. Translating it yields CASSWGQGGGELFF.

The V and J genes are TRBV6-1 and TRBJ2-6; the D gene is possibly TRBD1 (6 bases). Trimming stripped 3 bases from V and 4 bases from J, with 19 bases between. CDR1 is MNHNS, CDR2 SASEGT, per germline. CDR3 size: 18 residues. The CDR3 sequence is CASSDPTPDRSGANVLTF. CDR3 bases: TGTGCCAGCAGTGACCCGACCCCTGACAGGTCCGGGGCCAACGTCCTGACTTTC.

The genes are TRBV25-1 and TRBJ1-4, with TRBD1 as a possible D gene (5 bases). The V end was cut by 3 bases, the J end by 0 bases, with 14 bases between. CDR3 length equals 17 residues. Germline V gene sequence: CDR1 MGHDK, CDR2 SYGVNS. CDR3 in DNA: TGTGCCAGCAGTGATTCCGCAGGGCCCCCAACTAATGAAAAACTGTTTTTT. Residues: CASSDSAGPPTNEKLFF. Combining the CDR3 with reference TRBV25-1 and TRBJ1-4 gives the whole variable domain EADIYQTPRYLVIGTGKKITLECSQTMGHDKMYWYQQDPGMELHLIHYSYGVNSTEKGDLSSESTVSRIRTEHFPLTLESARPSHTSQYLCASSDSAGPPTNEKLFFGSGTQLSVL.

V is TRBV6-6 and J is TRBJ1-2, with a weak D call TRBD1 (5 bases). Germline V gene data show CDR1 as MNHNY and CDR2 as SVGAGI (reference sequence). The length of the CDR3 is 13 residues. Trimming took 5 bases from V and 4 from J, leaving 11 bases between them. DNA of the CDR3: TGTGCCAGCAGTGATACAGGACGCTATGGCTACACCTTC. This codes for CASSDTGRYGYTF.

The V call is TRBV6-1, the J call TRBJ2-2; D is uncertain. The CDR3 sequence is 16 residues long. V lost 2 bases and J 5 bases, leaving 15 bases between the germline ends. Germline-derived CDR1 and CDR2 are MNHNS and SASEGT. Written as DNA, the CDR3 is TGTGCCAGCAGTGAACTGCATCCTGCTAGGACCGGGGAGCTGTTTTTT. Protein sequence: CASSELHPARTGELFF.

This chain uses TRBV5-1 with TRBJ1-1; 7 positions agree with TRBD1. Germline values: CDR1 SGHRS, CDR2 YFSETQ. CDR3 size: 16 residues. With 5 bases clipped from V and 1 base from J, the junction kept 11 bases outside the gene matches. This CDR3 reads CASSFQGVTGNTEAFF. The CDR3 nucleotides are TGCGCCAGCAGTTTCCAGGGGGTAACGGGGAACACTGAAGCTTTCTTT.

The chain couples TRBV5-5 to TRBJ1-4, with 7 bases aligning to TRBD1. The CDR3 extends over 14 amino acids. Unmatched junction bases numbered 0, after V lost 4 bases and J lost 0 bases. The germline gives CDR1 SGHKS, CDR2 YYEKEE (reference sequence). CDR3: CASSDRATNEKLFF. Here the CDR3 DNA reads TGTGCCAGCAGCGACAGGGCAACTAATGAAAAACTGTTTTTT.

The rearrangement joins TRBV5-1 to TRBJ1-2, with TRBD1 matching over 7 bases. Germline V gene sequence: CDR1 SGHRS, CDR2 YFSETQ. Trimming cost V 2 bases and J 4 bases; bases outside gene matches: 5. The CDR3 is 14 residues long. This CDR3 is CASSFRQGGYGYTF. For the CDR3, the DNA is TGCGCCAGCAGCTTCAGACAGGGCGGCTATGGCTACACCTTC.

The chain combines TRBV2 with TRBJ2-5, with 7 nucleotides matching TRBD2. Germline V gene data show CDR1 as SNHLY and CDR2 as FYNNEI. Unmatched junction bases numbered 7, after V lost 5 bases and J lost 4 bases. CDR3 length: 14 residues. The CDR3 region is CASSLRTSGETQYF. The CDR3 nucleotides are TGTGCCAGCAGTTTAAGGACTAGTGGAGAGACCCAGTACTTC.

The chain links TRBV4-2 to TRBJ2-5, with 8 bases identical to TRBD1. V lost 4 bases and J lost 2; bases outside the gene matches: 6. Germline assignment: CDR1 LGHNA and CDR2 YNFKEQ. CDR3 length: 15 amino acids. CDR3 loop: CASSPRDRSQETQYF. In DNA, the CDR3 is TGTGCCAGCAGCCCCCGGGACAGGTCTCAAGAGACCCAGTACTTC.

In its sample, this clone was seen a few times. The rearrangement joins TRBV7-9 to TRBJ2-7; D is ambiguous. Germline CDR1 reads SEHNR; CDR2 reads FQNEAQ (reference sequence). CDR3 length equals 12 residues. V dropped 3 bases and J dropped 6 bases, with 9 bases sitting between them. DNA of the CDR3: TGTGCCAGCAGCTTCGGAGTAGCCGAGCAGTACTTC. The encoded protein is CASSFGVAEQYF.